One and the same sample provided the 5 T cell receptor beta chains below, sequenced in a study of low-dose radiotherapy and immunotherapy resistance in tumors (dated 2022 in TCRdb). For sequencing, an Illumina HiSeq 2500 was employed. A roughly 21-cycle PCR with Phusion amplified the TCRs, pairing a constant-region primer with the adapter that was attached to the V primers. The public reads were run again by TCRdb, first through fastp at Q25 and then through MiXCR, and only productive beta chains were kept. When rows share a CDR3 protein, they turn into one entry using the most common DNA and genes. This sample gives around 57,000 distinct CDR3 sequences in total; around 33% of them show up just once. The top ten constitute 7.5% to 9.5% of the sample. Read against the paper, the sample's time point label means: after trial treatment. The sample's treatment or condition label is to be understood as: LDRT plus nivolumab, ipilimumab, low-dose cyclophosphamide and aspirin (RACIN trial).

Source: PBMCs, taken after low-dose radiotherapy plus immunotherapy. The receptors here all came from a male donor with rectosigmoid adenocarcinoma.

This chain joins TRBV6-8 and TRBJ2-2, with 7 nucleotides matching TRBD1. Germline CDR1 is MNHGY and CDR2 is SAAAGT. There are 14 residues in the CDR3. V gave up 6 bases and J gave up 5 bases; unmatched junction bases: 6. As DNA, the CDR3 is TGTGCCAGCAGAAGACAGGGTTTAACCGGGGAGCTGTTTTTT. Its translation is CASRRQGLTGELFF.

This clonotype has a count of ten or more. The chain uses TRBV2 and TRBJ2-5, with a weak D call TRBD2 (5 bases). This CDR3 spans 17 amino acids. The germline V gene encodes CDR1 SNHLY and CDR2 FYNNEI. Trimming removed 5 bases at V and 0 bases at J, with 19 bases between. The CDR3 is CASSRTGKASYQETQYF. CDR3 bases: TGTGCCAGCAGTCGGACTGGAAAGGCGTCGTACCAAGAGACCCAGTACTTC.

Judged by abundance, this clonotype is medium-sized. This chain links TRBV6-2 or TRBV6-3 with TRBJ1-5; the D is unclear. Germline CDR1 reads MNHEY; CDR2 reads SVGEGT. The CDR3 is 13 amino acids. V lost 4 bases and J lost 6, with 10 bases in between. CDR3 sequence: CASSSSESQPQHF. Written as DNA, the CDR3 is TGTGCCAGCAGTTCCTCTGAAAGTCAGCCCCAGCATTTT.

This clonotype showed up just a few times. This rearrangement joins TRBV2 to TRBJ1-2; 10 nucleotides line up with TRBD1. This CDR3 is built from 15 residues. The V gene's germline CDR1 is SNHLY and CDR2 FYNNEI. V lost 4 bases, J lost 2 bases, and 4 bases stayed unmatched. The CDR3, as DNA: TGTGCCAGCAGTGTACCGGGACAGGGGAACTATGGCTACACCTTC. Translation: CASSVPGQGNYGYTF. The entire variable domain, with the rest obtained from reference TRBV2 and TRBJ1-2, is as follows: EPEVTQTPSHQVTQMGQEVILRCVPISNHLYFYWYRQILGQKVEFLVSFYNNEISEKSEIFDDQFSVERPDGSNFTLKIRSTKLEDSAMYFCASSVPGQGNYGYTFGSGTRLTVV.

This clonotype was found many times. This chain connects TRBV19 to TRBJ1-6; D call uncertain. The ends were cut back, 8 bases at V and 13 bases at J, with 18 bases in the middle. Germline V gene lookup returns CDR1 LNHDA and CDR2 SQIVND (reference sequence). This CDR3 is built from 13 residues. The CDR3 loop is CASSGFDRGPLHF. Written as DNA, the CDR3 is TGTGCCAGTTCTGGGTTCGACCGCGGCCCCCTCCACTTT.